Listed below are T cell receptor beta chains from one sample, sequenced in a study of shared clonotypes between healthy human individuals. Clones were read by immunoSEQ multiplex PCR, and TCRdb kept only the in-frame ones, dropping some. This repertoire shows about 2,500,000 clones, approximately 90% found once; its top ten account for over 0.12%. The source material was naive CD4+ T cells sorted from blood. These receptors all stem from a young man in good health. Both conserved end residues are part of each CDR3. A D gene is named only where the DNA matches it firmly. Some rows have no size entry. The others give once, few or many, or a class for an expanded clone.

TGTGCCAGTAGTGATCCGGGACAGGGGGCCAAAAACATTCAGTACTTC CASSDPGQGAKNIQYF TRBJ2-4 TRBD1 TRBV19 NA
TGTGCCAGCAGCTCCGTGGGTCCCACGTGCTACGAGCAGTACTTC CASSSVGPTCYEQYF TRBJ2-7 NA TRBV9 NA
TGTGCCAGCAGCAAAGGGGGCCCTCCTCACCCCTACGAGCAGTACTTC CASSKGGPPHPYEQYF TRBJ2-7 NA TRBV21-1 NA
TGTGCCATCAGCCCCAGGGATTACACTGAAGCTTTCTTT CAISPRDYTEAFF TRBJ1-1 NA TRBV10-3 NA
TGTGCCAGTAAAGTTTCTCAGGGCCCGGGGGATGAGCAGTTCTTC CASKVSQGPGDEQFF TRBJ2-1 NA TRBV27 NA
TGCGCCAGCATCCAAAGGGACAGAGAAAACACCGGGGAGCTGTTTTTT CASIQRDRENTGELFF TRBJ2-2 TRBD1 TRBV10-2 NA
TGTGCCAGCAGTGAATCACGCCAGGGGATGAGGAATGAGCAGTTCTTC CASSESRQGMRNEQFF TRBJ2-1 NA TRBV25-1 NA
TGTGCCAGCAGCTTTAAACAGGGTGGCACCGGGGAGCTGTTTTTT CASSFKQGGTGELFF TRBJ2-2 NA TRBV7-2 once
TGTGCCAGCCTATTGGACAGACAAGAGACCCAGTACTTC CASLLDRQETQYF TRBJ2-5 NA TRBV18 NA
TGTGCCAGCAGCTTAGACAGCTCTGGAAACACCATATATTTT CASSLDSSGNTIYF TRBJ1-3 NA TRBV7-9 NA
TGCGCCAGCAGCCAAGACGGACAGGGGAAAGGAGATACGCAGTATTTT CASSQDGQGKGDTQYF TRBJ2-3 TRBD1 TRBV4-3 NA
TGTGCCAGCAGCTGGACTGTAGGGCTGAACACTGAAGCTTTCTTT CASSWTVGLNTEAFF TRBJ1-1 NA TRBV5-4 NA
TGTGCCAGCAGCTTAGTCAGGGGGAACACTGAAGCTTTCTTT CASSLVRGNTEAFF TRBJ1-1 NA TRBV7-2 once
TGTGCCAGCAGCCAACTAGCGGGAGTTGCCGGGGAGCTGTTTTTT CASSQLAGVAGELFF TRBJ2-2 TRBD2 TRBV27 NA
TGTGCCCGTACGGGAGGGGATCTAGATACGCAGTATTTT CARTGGDLDTQYF TRBJ2-3 TRBD2 TRBV30 once
TGTGCCAGCAGTGAAATGCCAGGGGGCTCCTACGAGCAGTACTTC CASSEMPGGSYEQYF TRBJ2-7 TRBD1 TRBV6-1 NA
TGTGCCAGCAGTCCGGACAGGAATGAAAAACTGTTTTTT CASSPDRNEKLFF TRBJ1-4 TRBD1 TRBV6-1 NA
TGTGCCAGCAGCTCCGGACCGAGCCGGGACTTAAACCCCGGGGAGCTGTTTTTT CASSSGPSRDLNPGELFF TRBJ2-2 NA TRBV5-6 NA
TGTGCCAGCAGCTTATCAGGATCCTACGAGCAGTACTTC CASSLSGSYEQYF TRBJ2-7 NA TRBV7-9 NA
TGTGCCAGCAGCTTCTACGGGACAGGAGATTCAAATGAGCAGTTCTTC CASSFYGTGDSNEQFF TRBJ2-1 TRBD1 TRBV7-9 NA
TGTGCCAGCAGTGATGAGGCGGCAGACTCTGGAAACACCATATATTTT CASSDEAADSGNTIYF TRBJ1-3 NA TRBV2 NA
TGTGCCAGCAGCCCTCGTGGAGGGGCCGTTAGCTATGGCTACACCTTC CASSPRGGAVSYGYTF TRBJ1-2 NA TRBV11-2 NA
TGTGCCAGCAGTCATTACACAGAGTTAGCCAAAAACATTCAGTACTTC CASSHYTELAKNIQYF TRBJ2-4 NA TRBV6-6 NA
TGCGCCAGCAGCTTGGAAGGAGGGGGCCCCTACGAGCAGTACTTC CASSLEGGGPYEQYF TRBJ2-7 NA TRBV5-1 NA
TGTGCCAGCTCACCGAGACAGGGGGCAAGGACTGAAGCTTTCTTT CASSPRQGARTEAFF TRBJ1-1 TRBD1 TRBV18 NA
TGTGCCAGCAGTGCCCTACTCCGGGACAACTCCTACGAGCAGTACTTC CASSALLRDNSYEQYF TRBJ2-7 NA TRBV28 NA
TGCGCCAGCAGCTTGGGAGGGACAGGGGGGTACGAGCAGTACTTC CASSLGGTGGYEQYF TRBJ2-7 TRBD1 TRBV5-1 NA
TGCAGCGCCCCACGGGACCCTTACAATGAGCAGTTCTTC CSAPRDPYNEQFF TRBJ2-1 NA TRBV29-1 NA
TGTGCCAGCAGCTTAGTCCGGGGACAGTCCTCCGCAAGGAATGAGCAGTTCTTC CASSLVRGQSSARNEQFF TRBJ2-1 TRBD1 TRBV11-2 NA
TGTGCCACCAGCTACGATACGGGACGTAGCTATGGCTACACCTTC CATSYDTGRSYGYTF TRBJ1-2 NA TRBV6-5 NA
TGCGCCAGCAGCCAAACCGCAAGGTACGCTGAAGCTTTCTTT CASSQTARYAEAFF TRBJ1-1 NA TRBV4-1 few
TGCAGCGTTGAGGCCAGCACAGATACGCAGTATTTT CSVEASTDTQYF TRBJ2-3 NA TRBV29-1 NA
TGTGCCAGCAGTGGACCAACCCCACCCTCAACTAATGAAAAACTGTTTTTT CASSGPTPPSTNEKLFF TRBJ1-4 NA TRBV6-1 NA
TGTGCCAGCAGTCCCCGGGGGGGGTCAGATACGCAGTATTTT CASSPRGGSDTQYF TRBJ2-3 TRBD2 TRBV27 NA